This T cell receptor beta chain was identified during a study of T cell clonality in common variable immunodeficiency. Measured with immunoSEQ multiplex PCR; TCRdb has only the in-frame clones, and not every one. This repertoire holds about 52,000 clones, and none appear only once. The CDR3 extends over 14 amino acids. Germline assignment: CDR1 LNHDA and CDR2 SQIVND (reference sequence). Germline trimming cut 5 bases from V and 0 bases from J; bases unmatched to any gene: 3. This clone came up many times. Coverage ceases 3 residues before the CDR3 finishes, and the germline J gene fills in the end. Sequencing input: peripheral blood mononuclear cells. This receptor was obtained from a person aged 18-70 years in good health. The genes are TRBV19 and TRBJ1-1; 7 bases align to TRBD1. The CDR3 loop is CASSSDRVNTEAFF. The sequenced part of the CDR3 DNA is TGTGCCAGTAGTTCCGACAGGGTGAACACTGAA.